Listed below are T cell receptor beta chains from one sample, sequenced in a study of T-cell memory formation after mild COVID-19. From the 5' RACE reads, TCRdb called clonotypes with MiXCR, one entry per CDR3 protein. There are about 350,000 distinct CDR3 sequences in the sample; over 13% occur only once, and roughly 22% lies in the top ten. The sequencing sample was made of PBMCs or a T cell subset sorted from them (not recorded which). The receptors derive from a man aged 18 to 29 who had mild COVID-19 (a few samples of this study predate the infection). Cell type and time point are not known. The CDR3 runs from the conserved cysteine through the conserved F or W. The order of the fields is J gene, clone size, D gene, V gene, CDR3 protein, CDR3 DNA. The D gene is left open where the match is weak. Size tells how often a clone was seen (once, few, many) or the class of an expanded clone, and some rows leave it out.

TRBJ2-1,NA,TRBD1,TRBV6-2/TRBV6-3,CASSYSTGTGGNEQFF,TGTGCCAGCAGTTACTCGACGGGGACAGGGGGCAATGAGCAGTTCTTC
TRBJ2-5,few,NA,TRBV7-6,CASSLEWLPQETQYF,TGTGCCAGCAGCTTAGAGTGGTTGCCCCAAGAGACCCAGTACTTC
TRBJ2-5,NA,NA,TRBV2,CASISTGPRGETQYF,TGTGCCAGCATCAGCACAGGACCACGGGGGGAGACCCAGTACTTC
TRBJ2-3,NA,NA,TRBV4-3,CASSQDRHDTDTQYF,TGCGCCAGCAGCCAAGACCGCCACGACACAGATACGCAGTATTTT
TRBJ2-3,many,NA,TRBV4-2,CASSQGHPATDTQYF,TGTGCCAGCAGCCAGGGTCACCCTGCCACAGATACGCAGTATTTT
TRBJ1-2,many,NA,TRBV7-2,CASSLVGGVDYGYTF,TGTGCCAGCAGCTTAGTTGGGGGGGTGGACTATGGCTACACCTTC
TRBJ1-1,NA,NA,TRBV20-1,CSASHREKGFEAFF,TGCAGTGCTAGCCATAGGGAAAAGGGATTTGAAGCTTTCTTT
TRBJ2-1,NA,TRBD2,TRBV2,CASSDPGLAGGGSYNEQFF,TGTGCCAGCAGTGATCCGGGACTAGCGGGAGGCGGGTCCTACAATGAGCAGTTCTTC
TRBJ1-2,few,TRBD1,TRBV4-3,CASSRGDSGGSGYTF,TGCGCCAGCAGCCGAGGGGACAGCGGAGGCAGTGGCTACACCTTC
TRBJ2-2,NA,TRBD1,TRBV4-3,CASSQETGDYTGELFF,TGCGCCAGCAGCCAAGAGACAGGGGACTACACCGGGGAGCTGTTTTTT
TRBJ2-1,few,NA,TRBV27,CASSFGGLAPFF,TGTGCCAGCAGTTTCGGGGGCCTCGCTCCGTTCTTC
TRBJ2-1,NA,TRBD2,TRBV12-3/TRBV12-4,CASSLSSLAENEQFF,TGTGCCAGCAGTCTGTCCTCACTAGCGGAAAATGAGCAGTTCTTC
TRBJ1-5,few,NA,TRBV7-2,CASSLGPPGRGQPQHF,TGTGCCAGCAGCTTAGGGCCCCCAGGGAGAGGTCAGCCCCAGCATTTT
TRBJ1-2,NA,TRBD1,TRBV5-5,CASSFWGQGGYTF,TGTGCCAGCAGCTTTTGGGGACAGGGAGGCTACACCTTC
TRBJ2-3,NA,TRBD1,TRBV12-3/TRBV12-4,CASSNRTGSDTQYF,TGTGCCAGCAGCAACCGGACAGGGTCGGATACGCAGTATTTT
TRBJ2-5,NA,NA,TRBV23-1,CASSQSGLRMDRGRETQYF,TGCGCCAGCAGTCAATCGGGTCTTCGTATGGACAGAGGTCGGGAGACCCAGTACTTC
TRBJ1-6,NA,NA,TRBV20-1,CSARPGWDSPLHF,TGCAGTGCTAGACCCGGCTGGGATTCACCCCTCCACTTT
TRBJ2-1,few,NA,TRBV20-1,CSARTVSSYNEQFF,TGCAGTGCGAGGACCGTTAGCTCCTACAATGAGCAGTTCTTC
TRBJ2-3,few,TRBD1,TRBV7-3,CASSATRDRGGDTQYF,TGTGCCAGCAGCGCAACCCGGGACAGGGGAGGAGATACGCAGTATTTT
TRBJ2-1,many,NA,TRBV11-2,CASSLGFLGARDNEQFF,TGTGCCAGCAGCTTAGGCTTTTTAGGGGCCCGAGACAATGAGCAGTTCTTC
TRBJ1-2,few,NA,TRBV5-1,CASSVSDSPNYGYTF,TGCGCCAGCAGCGTGTCGGACAGCCCTAACTATGGCTACACCTTC
TRBJ1-1,NA,NA,TRBV7-9,CASSPEEGRTEAFF,TGTGCCAGCAGCCCCGAGGAGGGTAGGACTGAAGCTTTCTTT
TRBJ2-1,NA,NA,TRBV6-6,CASSYGKSNEQFF,TGTGCCAGCAGTTACGGGAAATCTAATGAGCAGTTCTTC
TRBJ2-2,few,TRBD2,TRBV5-1,CASSLGLAGLLNTGELFF,TGCGCCAGCAGCCTAGGACTAGCGGGGTTACTGAACACCGGGGAGCTGTTTTTT
TRBJ1-1,NA,NA,TRBV5-6,CASSLEGIAEAFF,TGTGCCAGCAGCTTGGAGGGGATCGCTGAAGCTTTCTTT
TRBJ1-6,NA,TRBD1,TRBV18,CASTEDRVAYNSPLHF,TGTGCCAGCACGGAGGACAGGGTAGCCTATAATTCACCCCTCCACTTT
TRBJ2-3,many,NA,TRBV7-9,CASSFPGGNTDTQYF,TGTGCCAGCAGCTTCCCAGGGGGGAACACAGATACGCAGTATTTT
TRBJ1-2,NA,NA,TRBV12-3/TRBV12-4,CASSLKQGQGYTF,TGTGCCAGCAGTTTAAAGCAGGGTCAAGGCTACACCTTC
TRBJ2-5,NA,NA,TRBV19,CASSLATYQETQYF,TGTGCCAGTAGTCTAGCGACGTACCAAGAGACCCAGTACTTC
TRBJ2-2,few,NA,TRBV3-1,CASSQEGTSAPFRGELFF,TGTGCCAGCAGCCAAGAAGGGACCTCCGCCCCCTTCAGGGGGGAGCTGTTTTTT
TRBJ2-3,NA,NA,TRBV6-5,CASSYGGGIADTQYF,TGTGCCAGCAGTTACGGCGGGGGCATCGCAGATACGCAGTATTTT
TRBJ1-3,few,TRBD1,TRBV10-3,CAISWDRGGNTIYF,TGTGCCATCAGCTGGGACAGGGGTGGAAACACCATATATTTT
TRBJ2-2,NA,TRBD2,TRBV2,CASSEALAGGELFF,TGTGCCAGCAGTGAAGCGCTAGCGGGGGGGGAGCTGTTTTTT
TRBJ2-5,few,TRBD1,TRBV4-3,CASSQAPGQGRRQETQYF,TGCGCCAGCAGCCAGGCCCCTGGACAGGGAAGGAGGCAAGAGACCCAGTACTTC
TRBJ1-5,few,TRBD1,TRBV20-1,CSATHRGPGGQPQHF,TGCAGTGCTACGCACAGGGGGCCGGGAGGTCAGCCCCAGCATTTT
TRBJ2-7,NA,NA,TRBV7-2,CASNVARSYEQYF,TGTGCCAGCAACGTAGCCAGGTCCTACGAGCAGTACTTC
TRBJ2-5,few,NA,TRBV18,CASSPGMEETQYF,TGTGCCAGCTCACCTGGGATGGAAGAGACCCAGTACTTC
TRBJ1-4,NA,NA,TRBV7-2,CASSRGSNEKLFF,TGTGCCAGCAGCAGGGGAAGTAATGAAAAACTGTTTTTT
TRBJ2-3,NA,NA,TRBV3-1,CASSRSRTDTQYF,TGTGCCAGCAGCCGGTCCAGAACAGATACGCAGTATTTT
TRBJ1-2,few,TRBD1,TRBV6-5,CASRRQGGYTF,TGTGCCAGCAGGCGACAGGGTGGCTACACCTTC
TRBJ2-1,NA,TRBD1,TRBV6-5,CASSYSGRGQNSYNEQFF,TGTGCCAGCAGTTACTCGGGTAGGGGGCAAAACTCCTACAATGAGCAGTTCTTC
TRBJ2-7,few,TRBD2,TRBV7-3,CASSLTSAGGKYEQYF,TGTGCCAGCAGCTTAACCTCAGCGGGGGGAAAATACGAGCAGTACTTC
TRBJ1-1,few,NA,TRBV20-1,CSAVNGLGAFF,TGCAGTGCTGTCAACGGGCTGGGAGCTTTCTTT
TRBJ2-7,NA,NA,TRBV12-3/TRBV12-4,CASSFGREYEQYF,TGTGCCAGCAGTTTCGGACGGGAATACGAGCAGTACTTC
TRBJ2-3,NA,NA,TRBV7-2,CASSFRSRGSTDTQYF,TGTGCCAGCAGTTTTAGATCGCGGGGAAGCACAGATACGCAGTATTTT
TRBJ1-2,few,TRBD1,TRBV15,CATSRGDRVYYGYTF,TGTGCCACCAGCAGGGGGGACAGGGTATACTATGGCTACACCTTC